Listed below are T cell receptor beta chains from one sample, sequenced in a study of Ad26.COV2.S vaccination and SARS-CoV-2 variants. The table came from immunoSEQ multiplex PCR; TCRdb's copy has only in-frame clones and leaves some out. The sample yields some 250,000 clones, more than 75% seen once. The sample was peripheral blood, taken in a trial of Ad26.COV2.S vaccine versus placebo. These receptors all stem from a person between 18 and 65 years old who received the Ad26.COV2.S COVID-19 vaccine or a placebo. The CDR3 runs from the conserved cysteine through the conserved F or W. Fields, in order: V gene, J gene, clone size, D gene, CDR3 DNA, CDR3 protein. A D gene is named only where the DNA matches it firmly. Rows give clone size only sometimes, using once, few, many, or a class for an expanded clone.

TRBV7-9	TRBJ2-7	NA	TRBD1	TGTGCCAGCAGCTTATCTACAGGGGGCTCCTTACACGAGCAGTACTTC	CASSLSTGGSLHEQYF
TRBV6-5	TRBJ1-2	NA	NA	TGTGCCAGCAAGGACCTTACACGTGGCTACACCTTC	CASKDLTRGYTF
TRBV30	TRBJ1-2	NA	NA	TGTGCCTGGAGGGGCCGGGACGGGACCAACTATGGCTACACCTTC	CAWRGRDGTNYGYTF
TRBV9	TRBJ2-3	NA	TRBD2	TGTGCCAGCAGCGCCACTAGCGGGACCGCGCAGTATTTT	CASSATSGTAQYF
TRBV23-1	TRBJ2-5	NA	TRBD1	TGCGCCAGCAGTCAACCCAATACAGGGGTCGTAGAGACCCAGTACTTC	CASSQPNTGVVETQYF
TRBV5-8	TRBJ2-2	NA	NA	TGTGCCAGCAGCTTCGACTCGTCGAACACCGGGGAGCTGTTTTTT	CASSFDSSNTGELFF
TRBV10-1	TRBJ2-5	NA	TRBD2	TGCGCCAGCAGTGAGTCCGGGACTAGCGGGTCTGCGCAAGAGACCCAGTACTTC	CASSESGTSGSAQETQYF
TRBV7-3	TRBJ1-1	NA	NA	TGTGCCAGCAGCTTTGGCCTGAACACTGAAGCTTTCTTT	CASSFGLNTEAFF
TRBV5-4	TRBJ1-2	NA	TRBD1	TGTGCCAGCAGCTTGGAACCCGGGGACAGGGGCTATGGCTACACCTTC	CASSLEPGDRGYGYTF
TRBV10-3	TRBJ2-1	NA	NA	TGTGCCATCAGTGGCCGGGACTTCTACAATGAGCAGTTCTTC	CAISGRDFYNEQFF
TRBV7-9	TRBJ1-2	NA	TRBD1	TGTGCCAGCAGTTTTACCACAGGGGTGAATGGCTACACCTTC	CASSFTTGVNGYTF
TRBV12-3/TRBV12-4	TRBJ1-5	NA	NA	TGTGCCAGCACCGTAAGTACGTCGGCCCAGCATTTT	CASTVSTSAQHF
TRBV28	TRBJ2-1	NA	TRBD2	TGTGCCAGCAGTTCCGTAGCGGGGGGGGAAAACAATGAGCAGTTCTTC	CASSSVAGGENNEQFF
TRBV6-6	TRBJ2-7	NA	NA	TGTGCCAGCACTATCAAACGCGGGTCCTACGAGCAGTACTTC	CASTIKRGSYEQYF
TRBV5-1	TRBJ1-1	NA	TRBD1	TGCGCCAGCAGCTTGAGGACAGGGACGAACACTGAAGCTTTCTTT	CASSLRTGTNTEAFF
TRBV6-5	TRBJ2-1	NA	NA	TGTGCCAGCAGGATACTGGGTGGTCGGGATGAGCAGTTCTTC	CASRILGGRDEQFF
TRBV4-1	TRBJ1-5	NA	TRBD1	TGCGCCAGCAGCCCGGGACAGGAGTACAATCAGCCCCAGCATTTT	CASSPGQEYNQPQHF
TRBV28	TRBJ1-1	NA	NA	TGTGCCAGCAGTTTCCAGAACACTGAAGCTTTCTTT	CASSFQNTEAFF
TRBV7-2	TRBJ1-1	once	NA	TGTGCCAGCAGCTGGGTGGAGGGTCCTGAAGCTTTCTTT	CASSWVEGPEAFF
TRBV28	TRBJ1-5	NA	NA	TGTGCCAGCAGGGGGGTGGGGGACACAACTAGCAATCAGCCCCAGCATTTT	CASRGVGDTTSNQPQHF
TRBV19	TRBJ1-2	few	TRBD1	TGTGCCAGTAGTATGGATCAGGGGGTTCATGGCTACACCTTC	CASSMDQGVHGYTF
TRBV2	TRBJ2-7	NA	NA	TGTGCCAGCAGTGAACTCTACGAGCAGTACTTC	CASSELYEQYF
TRBV9	TRBJ1-5	NA	NA	TGTGCCAGCAGTTCACCTGCCCGGGTGTGGGATTCCAATCAGCCCCAGCATTTT	CASSSPARVWDSNQPQHF
TRBV10-2	TRBJ1-5	NA	TRBD1	TGCGCCAGCAGTGAGTCTACAGGGGGTCCCCAGCATTTT	CASSESTGGPQHF
TRBV5-1	TRBJ1-2	NA	NA	TGCGCCAGCAGCTTGGAAGGGTCCCACTATGGCTACACCTTC	CASSLEGSHYGYTF
TRBV3-1/TRBV3-2	TRBJ1-2	NA	NA	TGTGCCAGCAGCCAAGATTCCGGGGCAGCGGGGGGCTACACCTTC	CASSQDSGAAGGYTF
TRBV3-1/TRBV3-2	TRBJ2-7	NA	NA	TGTGCCAGCAGCCAAGCTCGGCCTATTTCGCGTTACGAGCAGTACTTC	CASSQARPISRYEQYF
TRBV6-2/TRBV6-3	TRBJ1-1	NA	NA	TGTGCCAGCAGTTACTCGGGGAACGATAGGACTGAAGCTTTCTTT	CASSYSGNDRTEAFF
TRBV11-2	TRBJ1-2	NA	NA	TGTGCCAGCAGCTCGGTGGCGCGGGGTGGGTTCAATGGCTACACCTTC	CASSSVARGGFNGYTF
TRBV2	TRBJ2-7	NA	NA	TGTGCCAGCAGTGACGGCAGGGCAAGTCCCGAGCAGTACTTC	CASSDGRASPEQYF
TRBV19	TRBJ2-4	once	TRBD1	TGTGCCAGTAGTAGGGACAGGGTAAGCCAAAACATTCAGTACTTC	CASSRDRVSQNIQYF
TRBV7-2	TRBJ2-7	NA	TRBD1	TGTGCCAGCAGCTTAGTGGGACAGGGTCTATACGAGCAGTACTTC	CASSLVGQGLYEQYF
TRBV9	TRBJ1-4	NA	TRBD1	TGTGCCAGCAGCGTCGCTAACAGGGGACGGGATGAAAAACTGTTTTTT	CASSVANRGRDEKLFF
TRBV7-9	TRBJ2-7	NA	TRBD1	TGTGCCAGCAGCCCTCAGACAGGGTCCGCCTACGAGCAGTACTTC	CASSPQTGSAYEQYF
TRBV25-1	TRBJ2-5	NA	NA	TGTGCCAGCAGTGAACCGGCCAGACAAGAGACCCAGTACTTC	CASSEPARQETQYF
TRBV4-3	TRBJ1-6	NA	TRBD1	TGCGCCAGCAGCCAAACCACCTGGACAGGGGATTCACCCCTCCACTTT	CASSQTTWTGDSPLHF
TRBV7-3	TRBJ2-2	NA	TRBD1	TGTGCCAGCAGCCCCACAGGGGCTGGCACCGGGGAGCTGTTTTTT	CASSPTGAGTGELFF
TRBV24-1	TRBJ2-1	NA	NA	TGTGCCACCAGTGGTCGCCCAACGGCCAATGAGCAGTTCTTC	CATSGRPTANEQFF
TRBV4-3	TRBJ2-3	NA	NA	TGCGCCAGCAGCCCCCGGACTGCGGGTGGCACAGATACGCAGTATTTT	CASSPRTAGGTDTQYF
TRBV15	TRBJ2-3	NA	TRBD2	TGTGCCACCAGCAGAGTTTCCGCGGGAGGATCGGATACGCAGTATTTT	CATSRVSAGGSDTQYF
TRBV6-6	TRBJ1-2	NA	TRBD1	TGTGCCAGCACCGGACAGGGGGTAGGCTACACCTTC	CASTGQGVGYTF
TRBV7-3	TRBJ1-1	NA	NA	TGTGCCAGCAGCTTACCGGGTTTCACTGAAGCTTTCTTT	CASSLPGFTEAFF
TRBV5-1	TRBJ2-7	NA	NA	TGCGCCAGCAGATTCTCCCAAAGCTCCTACGAGCAGTACTTC	CASRFSQSSYEQYF
TRBV5-1	TRBJ2-5	NA	NA	TGCGCCAGCAGCGCAGGGATACAAGAGACCCAGTACTTC	CASSAGIQETQYF
TRBV12-3/TRBV12-4	TRBJ2-7	once	NA	TGTGCCAGCAGTTTGGTCAGCTCATACGAGCAGTACTTC	CASSLVSSYEQYF
TRBV14	TRBJ1-1	NA	TRBD1	TGTGCCAGCAGCCAGAGTCCAGGGGGAACTGAAGCTTTCTTT	CASSQSPGGTEAFF
TRBV28	TRBJ2-5	NA	NA	TGTGCCAGCCAAATGGGGGGGCAGGGGAGGGAGACCCAGTACTTC	CASQMGGQGRETQYF
TRBV18	TRBJ2-1	NA	TRBD2	TGTGCCAGCTCACCAATAGCGGGGGCTTACAATGAGCAGTTCTTC	CASSPIAGAYNEQFF
TRBV12-2	TRBJ2-1	NA	NA	TGTGCAAGTCGCCGGCGGCAGGGTGAGCAGTTCTTC	CASRRRQGEQFF
TRBV3-1/TRBV3-2	TRBJ1-3	NA	NA	TGTGCCAGCAGCCAAGTCCCCCCAGAAATCTCTGGAAACACCATATATTTT	CASSQVPPEISGNTIYF
TRBV5-8	TRBJ1-1	NA	NA	TGTGCCAGCAGCCTCGGTCACGCTTCTGCCGCGGCTTTCTTT	CASSLGHASAAAFF
TRBV4-3	TRBJ2-1	NA	NA	TGCGCCAGCAGCCAAGATATCAGCCCTAAATGGGATGAGCAGTTCTTC	CASSQDISPKWDEQFF
TRBV27	TRBJ2-7	NA	TRBD1	TGTGCCAGCAGCGCCGGGACAGGGTGGACCTACGAGCAGTACTTC	CASSAGTGWTYEQYF
TRBV5-4	TRBJ2-7	NA	NA	TGTGCCAGCAGCTCCGCCAGGGGACCGAGCTCCTACGAGCAGTACTTC	CASSSARGPSSYEQYF
TRBV6-6	TRBJ1-4	once	TRBD1	TGTGCCAGCAGCCCCCGACAGGGGGATAATGAAAAACTGTTTTTT	CASSPRQGDNEKLFF
TRBV4-3	TRBJ2-3	NA	TRBD2	TGCGCCAGCAGCCAAACTAGCGGGACCACAGATACGCAGTATTTT	CASSQTSGTTDTQYF
TRBV28	TRBJ2-1	NA	TRBD1	TGTGCCAGCAGCCCACCAAGGATGGGGACAGCTAATGAGCAGTTCTTC	CASSPPRMGTANEQFF
TRBV5-8	TRBJ1-5	once	TRBD1	TGTGCCAGCAGCCTGACAGGGCGGGTCAATCAGCCCCAGCATTTT	CASSLTGRVNQPQHF